Below, 17 T cell receptor beta chains from the same sample are listed, as sequenced in a study of T cells in Graves' hyperthyroidism and ophthalmopathy. Amplified TCR beta CDR3 regions derived from RNA transcripts. Researchers ran a first-round RT-PCR on the TCR CDR3 using the HTBI primer set. TCRdb reprocessed the multiplex PCR reads with MiXCR, giving one entry per CDR3 protein. This table holds hundreds of thousands of distinct CDR3 sequences, around 13% found once. The sequenced sample consisted of blood. The source of these receptors is a woman aged 18-30 years with Graves' hyperthyroidism.

The count of this clonotype is one. The rearrangement joins TRBV28 to TRBJ2-4, with TRBD1 as a possible D gene (6 bases). Trimming cost V 2 bases and J 1 base, with 15 bases left between them. CDR3 size: 17 residues. Germline V gene lookup returns CDR1 MDHEN and CDR2 SYDVKM. The CDR3, as DNA: TGTGCCAGCAGTTTAGAGACAGGCTACTTGGCCAAAAACATTCAGTACTTC. It translates to CASSLETGYLAKNIQYF.

This clonotype was counted only a few times. CDR3 residues: CSVEDLAGGETQYF. The CDR3 DNA is TGCAGCGTTGAAGACCTGGCTGGCGGAGAGACCCAGTACTTC. The chain carries TRBV29-1 and TRBJ2-5, with D uncertain. Germline values: CDR1 SQVTM, CDR2 ANQGSEA. The CDR3 covers 14 residues. Trimming left V 0 bases short and J 4 bases short, with 12 bases between. Full variable domain (remainder filled in from reference TRBV29-1 and TRBJ2-5): SAVISQKPSRDICQRGTSLTIQCQVDSQVTMMFWYRQQPGQSLTLIATANQGSEATYESGFVIDKFPISRPNLTFSTLTVSNMSPEDSSIYLCSVEDLAGGETQYFGPGTRLLVL.

This clonotype was counted at least ten times. The rearrangement uses TRBV5-6 and TRBJ2-7; D is possibly TRBD2 (5 bases). CDR1 and CDR2 from the germline V gene are SGHDT and YYEEEE. CDR3 length: 17 residues. Trimming shortened V by 1 base and J by 6 bases, and 23 bases separated the two germline ends. The CDR3 nucleotides read TGTGCCAGCAGCTTGCGGTTGGGCGTCTCCCGCGGACTCGAGCAGTACTTC. It codes for CASSLRLGVSRGLEQYF.

CDR3 sequence (DNA): TGCAGTGCTAGAACAGGGGCCGAAAAACTGTTTTTT. It specifies CSARTGAEKLFF. The chain joins TRBV20-1 to TRBJ1-4; 7 bases are shared with TRBD1. CDR1 and CDR2 (germline): DFQATT, SNEGSKA (reference sequence). This CDR3 is built from 12 residues. The ends lost 2 bases at V and 8 bases at J; junction bases unmatched: 2.

This clonotype came up many times. This rearrangement joins TRBV20-1 to TRBJ2-3; the match to TRBD2 covers 12 bases. Germline CDR1 is DFQATT and CDR2 is SNEGSKA (reference sequence). Losses at the gene ends were 6 bases for V and 5 bases for J; bases not matched to a gene: 18. The CDR3 has 18 amino acids. CDR3 residues: CSARWGLAGGPYRDTQYF. Here the CDR3 DNA reads TGCAGTGCAAGGTGGGGCCTAGCGGGAGGGCCGTATCGAGATACGCAGTATTTT.

This clonotype was counted at least ten times. This chain joins TRBV12-3 or TRBV12-4 and TRBJ1-2, with 12 positions matching TRBD1. The CDR3 length is 15 residues. Losses at the gene ends were 5 bases for V and 4 bases for J; bases not matched to a gene: 5. CDR3 in amino acids: CASSSRDRGPYGYTF. CDR3 coding DNA: TGTGCCAGCAGTAGCCGGGACAGGGGGCCCTATGGCTACACCTTC.

This clonotype was counted a single time. The chain combines TRBV20-1 with TRBJ1-6, with TRBD1 as a possible D gene (6 bases). V was pared by 1 base and J by 4 bases, with 14 bases between. The germline gives CDR1 DFQATT, CDR2 SNEGSKA (reference sequence). This CDR3 spans 16 amino acids. For the CDR3, the DNA is TGCAGTGCTAGAGTAGGGGGACATGGGTATAATTCACCCCTCCACTTT. Its translation: CSARVGGHGYNSPLHF.

CDR3 sequence reads: CSASKSTDEQFF. As DNA, the CDR3 is TGCAGCGCTTCAAAGTCCACGGATGAGCAGTTCTTC. The chain carries TRBV20-1 and TRBJ2-1; D uncertain. From germline, CDR1 is DFQATT and CDR2 SNEGSKA (reference sequence). The CDR3 spans 12 residues.

This clonotype was counted between two and nine times. The rearrangement uses TRBV4-1 and TRBJ1-5; tentative D call: TRBD1 (5 bases). The germline CDR1 and CDR2 sequences are MGHRA and YSYEKL. Trimming left V 5 bases short and J 7 bases short, with 18 bases between. This CDR3 has 15 residues. The CDR3: CASSRGLGGRQPQHF. CDR3 nucleotide sequence: TGCGCCAGCAGCAGGGGCCTGGGGGGACGGCAGCCCCAGCATTTT.

This clonotype appeared many times. The chain carries TRBV20-1 and TRBJ2-7, with D possibly called TRBD1 or TRBD2 (5 bases each). CDR1 is DFQATT, CDR2 SNEGSKA, per germline (reference sequence). Trimming pared 3 bases from V and 3 bases from J, leaving 12 bases between. This CDR3 has 13 residues. CDR3 in amino acids: CSASAGTFYEQYF. CDR3 nucleotide sequence: TGCAGTGCTAGCGCCGGGACCTTCTACGAGCAGTACTTC.

This clonotype showed up many times. This sequence joins TRBV28 and TRBJ1-1; 7 bases are shared with TRBD1. V dropped 0 bases and J dropped 5; count of bases not matched to a gene: 12. This CDR3 comprises 17 residues. CDR1 and CDR2 (germline): MDHEN, SYDVKM. For the CDR3, the DNA is TGTGCCAGCAGTTTATGGGGGGGGACAGACATAGGGACTGAAGCTTTCTTT. This codes for CASSLWGGTDIGTEAFF.

This clonotype appeared a few times. This rearrangement joins TRBV24-1 to TRBJ2-5, with D perhaps matching TRBD1 or TRBD2 (5 bases each). The CDR3 length is 14 residues. Per the germline V gene, CDR1 is KGHDR and CDR2 is SFDVKD. Trimming pared 3 bases from V and 5 bases from J, leaving 12 bases between. As DNA, the CDR3 is TGTGCCACCAGTGATCGGACCGAGGGGGAGACCCAGTACTTC. This codes for CATSDRTEGETQYF.

This clonotype has a handful of counts. The J gene is TRBJ2-1, the V gene TRBV29-1; unclear D gene. The CDR3 has 13 amino acids. CDR1 is SQVTM and CDR2 is ANQGSEA in the germline V gene. Trimming shortened V by 3 bases and J by 5 bases, and 11 bases separated the two germline ends. CDR3 sequence reads: CSVDWLGDNEQFF. The DNA of the CDR3 is TGCAGCGTTGATTGGTTAGGAGACAATGAGCAGTTCTTC.

This clonotype was seen repeatedly, ten times or more. The CDR3 DNA follows: TGTGCCAGCAGTGAATTCGACAGCCCTGGAGGTCCAGATACGCAGTATTTT. Protein sequence: CASSEFDSPGGPDTQYF. This chain joins TRBV6-1 and TRBJ2-3, with D possibly being TRBD1 or TRBD2 (5 bases each). Trimming stripped 2 bases from V and 4 bases from J, with 19 bases between. The CDR3 is 17 residues long. The V gene's germline CDR1 is MNHNS and CDR2 SASEGT.

There are a few counts of this clonotype. The J gene is TRBJ2-7, the V gene TRBV29-1; tentatively, D is TRBD1 or TRBD2 (5 bases each). CDR1 and CDR2 from the germline V gene are SQVTM and ANQGSEA. The CDR3 contains 13 residues. The germline V and J ends were trimmed by 6 bases and 2 bases, with 14 bases remaining between them. The CDR3 protein is CSVNRDGTYEQYF. The DNA for the CDR3 is TGCAGCGTCAACCGGGACGGAACCTACGAGCAGTACTTC.

This clonotype was counted many times. V and J are TRBV27 and TRBJ2-7; 9 bases align to TRBD2. From germline, CDR1 is MNHEY and CDR2 SMNVEV (reference sequence). This CDR3 is built from 15 residues. The ends lost 3 bases at V and 2 bases at J; junction bases unmatched: 5. The CDR3 coding sequence is TGTGCCAGCAGTTTTAGCGGGAGTTCGGCCTACGAGCAGTACTTC. Protein: CASSFSGSSAYEQYF.

This clonotype has at least ten counts. This chain links TRBV6-1 with TRBJ2-7; 11 bases map to TRBD2. The J segment lost 7 bases and the V segment lost 4 bases, leaving 3 bases of the junction unmatched. Germline V CDR1 and CDR2: MNHNS, SASEGT. This CDR3 has 13 amino acids. CDR3 sequence: CASSARLAGEQYF. CDR3 nucleotide sequence: TGTGCCAGCAGTGCCAGACTAGCGGGAGAGCAGTACTTC.